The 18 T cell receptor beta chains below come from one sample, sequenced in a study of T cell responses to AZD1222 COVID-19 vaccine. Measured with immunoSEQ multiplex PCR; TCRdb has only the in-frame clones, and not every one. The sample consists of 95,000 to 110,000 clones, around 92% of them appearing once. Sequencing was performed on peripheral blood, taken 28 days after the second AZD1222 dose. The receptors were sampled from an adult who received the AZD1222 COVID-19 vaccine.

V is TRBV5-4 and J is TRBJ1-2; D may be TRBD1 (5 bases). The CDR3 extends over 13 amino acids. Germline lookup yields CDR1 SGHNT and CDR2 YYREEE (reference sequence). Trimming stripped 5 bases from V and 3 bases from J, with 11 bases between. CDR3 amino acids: CASRPGTDYGYTF. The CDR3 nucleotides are TGTGCCAGCAGGCCCGGGACGGACTATGGCTACACCTTC.

In DNA form, the CDR3 reads TGTGCCAGCAGCCCGACAGGGGTGGATGGCTACACCTTC. Its translation is CASSPTGVDGYTF. The chain is built from TRBV5-6 and TRBJ1-2, with 8 bases that match TRBD1. V trimming: 4 bases; J trimming: 6 bases; junction bases outside the gene matches: 5. Germline assignment: CDR1 SGHDT and CDR2 YYEEEE. The CDR3 is 13 residues long. Based on the CDR3 plus reference TRBV5-6 and TRBJ1-2, the full variable domain is DAGVTQSPTHLIKTRGQQVTLRCSPKSGHDTVSWYQQALGQGPQFIFQYYEEEERQRGNFPDRFSGHQFPNYSSELNVNALLLGDSALYLCASSPTGVDGYTFGSGTRLTVV.

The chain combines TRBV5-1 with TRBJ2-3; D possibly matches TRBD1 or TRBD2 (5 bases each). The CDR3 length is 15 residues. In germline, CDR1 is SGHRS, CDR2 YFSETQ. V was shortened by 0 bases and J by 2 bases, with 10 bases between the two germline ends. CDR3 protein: CASSLGGVLTDTQYF. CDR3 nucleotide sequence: TGCGCCAGCAGCTTGGGAGGGGTTCTCACAGATACGCAGTATTTT.

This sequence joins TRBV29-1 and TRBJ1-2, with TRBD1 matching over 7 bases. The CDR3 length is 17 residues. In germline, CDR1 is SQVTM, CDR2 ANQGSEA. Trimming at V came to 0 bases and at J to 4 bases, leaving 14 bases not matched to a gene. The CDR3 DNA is TGCAGCGTTGAAGATGCTCCCCAGGTGCCAGGGGGCTATGGCTACACCTTC. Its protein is CSVEDAPQVPGGYGYTF.

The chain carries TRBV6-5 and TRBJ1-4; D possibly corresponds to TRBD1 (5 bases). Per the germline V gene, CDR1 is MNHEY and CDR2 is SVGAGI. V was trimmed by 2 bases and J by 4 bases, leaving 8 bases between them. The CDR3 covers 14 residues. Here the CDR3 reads CASSYRGNNEKLFF. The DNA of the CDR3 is TGTGCCAGCAGTTACAGGGGAAATAATGAAAAACTGTTTTTT.

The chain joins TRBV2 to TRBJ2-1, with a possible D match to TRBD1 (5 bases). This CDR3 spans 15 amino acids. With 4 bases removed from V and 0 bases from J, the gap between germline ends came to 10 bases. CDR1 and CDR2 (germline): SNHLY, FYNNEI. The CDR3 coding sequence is TGTGCCAGCAGTGGCCCTGACAGCTCCTACAATGAGCAGTTCTTC. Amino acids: CASSGPDSSYNEQFF.

CDR3 protein: CASSRQVGVLETQYF. CDR3 bases: TGTGCCAGCAGTCGACAGGTTGGGGTATTAGAGACCCAGTACTTC. This chain connects TRBV28 to TRBJ2-5; the D gene is possibly TRBD1 (6 bases). The CDR3 spans 15 residues. Trimming took 5 bases from V and 4 from J, leaving 17 bases between them. Germline assignment: CDR1 MDHEN and CDR2 SYDVKM.

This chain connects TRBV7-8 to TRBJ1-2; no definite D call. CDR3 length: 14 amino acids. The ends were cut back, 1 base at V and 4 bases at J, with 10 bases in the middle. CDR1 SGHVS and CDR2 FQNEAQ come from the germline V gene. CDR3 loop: CASSLGRNLYGYTF. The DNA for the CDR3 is TGTGCCAGCAGCTTAGGGAGAAACCTCTATGGCTACACCTTC.

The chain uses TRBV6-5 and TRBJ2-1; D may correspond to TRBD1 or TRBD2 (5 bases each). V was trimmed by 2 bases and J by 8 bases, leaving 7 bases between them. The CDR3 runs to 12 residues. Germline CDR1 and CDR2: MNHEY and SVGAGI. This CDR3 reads CASSYRDHEQFF. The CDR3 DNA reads TGTGCCAGCAGTTACAGGGACCATGAGCAGTTCTTC.

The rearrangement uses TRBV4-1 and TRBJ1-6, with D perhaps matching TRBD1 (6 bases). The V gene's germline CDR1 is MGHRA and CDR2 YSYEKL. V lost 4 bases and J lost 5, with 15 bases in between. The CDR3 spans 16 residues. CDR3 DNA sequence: TGCGCCAGCAGCCTTACCGGGGGCAGCGATAATTCACCCCTCCACTTT. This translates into CASSLTGGSDNSPLHF.

The CDR3, as DNA: TGTGCCAGCAGCTTGGGACTAGCGGGCCAAGAGACCCAGTACTTC. It encodes CASSLGLAGQETQYF. V gene TRBV5-6 combines with J gene TRBJ2-5, with 10 positions matching TRBD2. Germline CDR1 SGHDT, CDR2 YYEEEE. This CDR3 region has 15 residues. After removal of 0 bases from V and 1 base from J, the junction contained 0 bases not matched to a gene. The variable domain in full, completed from reference TRBV5-6 and TRBJ2-5, reads DAGVTQSPTHLIKTRGQQVTLRCSPKSGHDTVSWYQQALGQGPQFIFQYYEEEERQRGNFPDRFSGHQFPNYSSELNVNALLLGDSALYLCASSLGLAGQETQYFGPGTRLLVL.

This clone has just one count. CDR3 in DNA: TGTGCCAGCACCTCCCTTCAGGAGTCTAATGAAAAACTGTTTTTT. As protein: CASTSLQESNEKLFF. This chain connects TRBV7-9 to TRBJ1-4; D is undetermined. The CDR3 is 15 amino acids. The germline V gene has CDR1 SEHNR and CDR2 FQNEAQ (reference sequence). Between the trimmed V and J ends, which lost 7 bases and 3 bases, there was a span of 15 bases.

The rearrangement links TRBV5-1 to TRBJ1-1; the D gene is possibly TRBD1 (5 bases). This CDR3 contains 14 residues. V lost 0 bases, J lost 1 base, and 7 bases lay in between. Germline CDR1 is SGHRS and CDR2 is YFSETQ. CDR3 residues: CASSLAGGNTEAFF. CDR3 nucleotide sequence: TGCGCCAGCAGCTTGGCGGGGGGGAACACTGAAGCTTTCTTT.

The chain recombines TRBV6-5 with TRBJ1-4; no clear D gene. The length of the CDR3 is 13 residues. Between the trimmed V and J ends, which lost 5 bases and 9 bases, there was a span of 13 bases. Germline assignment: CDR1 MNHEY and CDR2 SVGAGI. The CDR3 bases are TGTGCCAGCAGTAAGGACGGGATACAAAAACTGTTTTTT. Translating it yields CASSKDGIQKLFF.

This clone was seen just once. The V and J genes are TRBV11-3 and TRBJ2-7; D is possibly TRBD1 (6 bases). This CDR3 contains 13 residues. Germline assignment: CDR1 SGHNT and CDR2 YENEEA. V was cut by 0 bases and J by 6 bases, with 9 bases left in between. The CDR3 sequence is CASSLDQGSEQYF. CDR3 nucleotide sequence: TGTGCCAGCAGCTTAGACCAGGGGAGCGAGCAGTACTTC.

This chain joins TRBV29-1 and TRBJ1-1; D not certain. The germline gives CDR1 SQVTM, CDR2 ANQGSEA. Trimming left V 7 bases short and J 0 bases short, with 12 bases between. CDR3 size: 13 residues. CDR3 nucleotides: TGCAGCGCCATCCGGACGGTGAACACTGAAGCTTTCTTT. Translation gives CSAIRTVNTEAFF.

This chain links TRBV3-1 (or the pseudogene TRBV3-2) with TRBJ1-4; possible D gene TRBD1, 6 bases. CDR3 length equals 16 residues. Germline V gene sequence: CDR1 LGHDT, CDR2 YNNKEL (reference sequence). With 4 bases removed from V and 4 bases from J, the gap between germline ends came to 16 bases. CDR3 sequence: CASSPVGGRLNEKLFF. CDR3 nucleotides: TGTGCCAGCAGCCCCGTCGGGGGGCGTCTTAATGAAAAACTGTTTTTT.

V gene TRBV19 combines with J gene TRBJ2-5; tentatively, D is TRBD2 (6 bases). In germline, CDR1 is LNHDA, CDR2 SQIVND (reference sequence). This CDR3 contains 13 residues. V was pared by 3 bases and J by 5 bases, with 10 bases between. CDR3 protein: CASSMRGGETQYF. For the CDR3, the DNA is TGTGCCAGTAGTATGCGGGGCGGGGAGACCCAGTACTTC.